This entry features one T cell receptor beta chain sequence. The antigen remains unidentified. Clones were sequenced by immunoSEQ multiplex PCR, and TCRdb holds only the in-frame ones, with some missing. This table holds more than 45,000 clones, roughly 83% found once. The data belong to a study of OX40 agonist ivuxolimab in advanced cancers. Study details: Ivuxolimab is an agonistic anti-OX40 (CD134) antibody, and patients were treated with it. Intravenous ivuxolimab at 0.01 to 10 mg/kg was given to patients every 2 weeks. Findings and caveats of the study: Clones of CD4+ and CD8+ blood T cells grew by week 6 at doses of 0.1 to 3.0 mg/kg.

V was shortened by 6 bases and J by 3 bases, with 12 bases between the two germline ends. This CDR3 contains 13 residues. In germline, CDR1 is SNHLY, CDR2 FYNNEI. Source: CD4+ or CD8+ T cells sorted from blood, taken in a trial of the OX40 agonist ivuxolimab. The chain has TRBV2 and TRBJ2-7, with a tentative D call TRBD2 (5 bases). The TCR comes from an adult with an advanced solid tumor such as melanoma, head and neck, liver or kidney cancer. CDR3 sequence reads: CASSGGLGYEQYF. The CDR3 region has the DNA TGTGCCAGCAGCGGCGGGCTCGGCTACGAGCAGTACTTC.